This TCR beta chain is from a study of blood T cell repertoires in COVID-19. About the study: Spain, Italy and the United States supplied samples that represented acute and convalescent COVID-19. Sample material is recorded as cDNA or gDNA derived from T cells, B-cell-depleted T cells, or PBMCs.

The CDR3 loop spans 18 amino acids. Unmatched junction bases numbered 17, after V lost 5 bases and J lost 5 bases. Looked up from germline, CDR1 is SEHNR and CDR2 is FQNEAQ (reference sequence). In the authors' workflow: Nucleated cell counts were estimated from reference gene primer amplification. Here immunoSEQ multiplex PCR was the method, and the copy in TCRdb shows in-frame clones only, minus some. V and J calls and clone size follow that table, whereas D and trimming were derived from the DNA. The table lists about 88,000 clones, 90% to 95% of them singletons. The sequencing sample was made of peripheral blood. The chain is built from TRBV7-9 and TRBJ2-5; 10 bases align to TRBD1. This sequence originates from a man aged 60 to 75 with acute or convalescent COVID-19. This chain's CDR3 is CASSPILPGQGLGETQYF. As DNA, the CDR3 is TGTGCCAGCAGCCCCATTCTACCGGGACAGGGGCTTGGGGAGACCCAGTACTTC.